Described below is a single T cell receptor beta chain sequence and its context. Its antigen is not identified. This entry belongs to a study of cytomegalovirus exposure and HLA in healthy donors. Across the whole study: Genetic ancestry analysis placed about 76% of the 300 to 500 donors that were genotyped in the Caucasian-associated cluster.

Findings and limits, study-wide: Reports indicated that the classifier achieved high specificity and sensitivity in diagnosing cytomegalovirus status. Later analysis identified several of the most significant clusters that appeared linked to common viral pathogens.

The PCR made use of 60 Vbeta and 13 Jbeta primers. The table came from immunoSEQ multiplex PCR; TCRdb's copy has only in-frame clones and leaves some out. The sample has tens of thousands of clones, about three quarters seen once. Germline loops: CDR1 SGHTA, CDR2 FQGNSA. This CDR3 contains 17 residues. Unmatched junction bases numbered 6, after V lost 4 bases and J lost 0 bases. The chain employs TRBV7-2 and TRBJ2-7, with 13 bases fitting TRBD2. This receptor was taken from a middle-aged woman in good health and CMV-seropositive. The sequenced sample consisted of PBMCs. CDR3: CASSSTSGGGSSYEQYF. The CDR3 DNA reads as TGTGCCAGCAGCTCTACTAGCGGGGGGGGAAGCTCCTACGAGCAGTACTTC.